This entry describes one TCR beta chain. What it recognizes is unknown. Clones were sequenced by immunoSEQ multiplex PCR, and TCRdb holds only the in-frame ones, with some missing. The repertoire has about 120,000 clones, 89% of them found once; the top ten carry less than 1.5%. The data belong to a study of cytomegalovirus exposure and HLA in healthy donors. Study-level findings and limits: Reported results showed that the classifier diagnosed cytomegalovirus status with high specificity and sensitivity. The study listed 150 to 200 cytomegalovirus-associated TCR beta chains.

Trimming took 5 bases from V and 4 from J, leaving 11 bases between them. Germline V gene sequence: CDR1 KGHSH, CDR2 LQKENI. The CDR3 consists of 13 residues. This TCR was sampled from a young woman in good health and CMV-seronegative. V and J are TRBV18 and TRBJ1-1; weak D call: TRBD1 (6 bases). Sample: PBMCs. The CDR3 loop is CASSETGPTEAFF. CDR3 sequence (DNA): TGTGCCAGCTCAGAGACAGGACCCACTGAAGCTTTCTTT.